The sequence of this T cell receptor beta chain was determined in a study of Graves' ophthalmopathy and Graves' hyperthyroidism. Across the study: Hyperthyroidism was classified as stable if no ophthalmopathy occurred within 18 months of follow-up.

Study-level points and caveats: Ophthalmopathy cases were distinguished from stable hyperthyroidism by a 13-signature model, reaching roughly 90% sensitivity and roughly 81% specificity.

Concerning this clonotype itself: Its antigen is unidentified.

Newly diagnosed, the hyperthyroidism patients had under 2 months' duration and were aged 18 to 65. Each diagnosis was determined on the basis of clinical symptoms, serum thyroxine, TRAb, thyroid ultrasound and orbital computed tomography. V was clipped by 7 bases and J by 3 bases, with 19 bases between them. The CDR3 contains 15 residues. Germline V gene sequence: CDR1 SNHLY, CDR2 FYNNEI. RNA served as the template for amplifying TCR beta CDR3 regions. HTBI-primed RT-PCR formed the first round, and a multiplex PCR formed the second. TCRdb called the multiplex PCR reads again in MiXCR, with one record for every CDR3 protein. The sample yields about 600,000 distinct CDR3 sequences, about two fifths seen once.

The clonotype originates from an adult man with Graves' hyperthyroidism. This sequence joins TRBV2 and TRBJ2-7; D is possibly TRBD2 (6 bases). Sequenced: peripheral blood or thyroid tissue (not recorded which). CDR3 sequence: CASIPGGTPNYEQYF. The CDR3 DNA sequence: TGTGCCAGCATCCCCGGAGGGACCCCGAACTACGAGCAGTACTTC.